This TCR beta chain is drawn from a study of T cell responses to AZD1222 COVID-19 vaccine. Whole-study results and caveats: It was only after the peak T cell response that any repertoires were sampled.

On this clone itself: Its antigen is not identified.

The V gene lost 4 bases and the J gene lost 4 bases, with 26 bases spanning the gap. CDR1 is MNHEY, CDR2 SMNVEV, per germline (reference sequence). This CDR3 is 20 amino acids long. Data came from immunoSEQ multiplex PCR; TCRdb stores just in-frame clones and leaves some out. The profile covers 90,000 to 120,000 clones, with under 95% appearing a single time and 20% to 25% taken by the ten largest. The chain is built from TRBV27 and TRBJ2-6; D not certain. The sequence derives from an adult in good health. Sequenced material: peripheral blood, taken on day 0 of AZD1222 vaccination. The CDR3 loop reads CASSSQPRTGLGLGANVLTF. Here the CDR3 DNA reads TGTGCCAGCAGTTCCCAACCTCGGACCGGGTTGGGCTTGGGGGCCAACGTCCTGACTTTC.